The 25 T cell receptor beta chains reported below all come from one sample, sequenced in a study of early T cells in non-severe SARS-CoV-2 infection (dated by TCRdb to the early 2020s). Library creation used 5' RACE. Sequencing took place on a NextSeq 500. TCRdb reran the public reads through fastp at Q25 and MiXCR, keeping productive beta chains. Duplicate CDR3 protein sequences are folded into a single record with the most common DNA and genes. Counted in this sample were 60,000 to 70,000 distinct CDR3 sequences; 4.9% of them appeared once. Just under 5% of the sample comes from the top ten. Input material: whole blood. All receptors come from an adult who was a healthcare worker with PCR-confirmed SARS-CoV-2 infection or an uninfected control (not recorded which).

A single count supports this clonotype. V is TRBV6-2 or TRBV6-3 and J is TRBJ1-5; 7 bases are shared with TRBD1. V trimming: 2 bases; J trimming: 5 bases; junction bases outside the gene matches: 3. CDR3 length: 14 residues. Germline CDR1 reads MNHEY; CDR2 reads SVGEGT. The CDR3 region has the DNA TGTGCCAGCAGTTACGACACAGGGGATCAGCCCCAGCATTTT. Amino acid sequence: CASSYDTGDQPQHF.

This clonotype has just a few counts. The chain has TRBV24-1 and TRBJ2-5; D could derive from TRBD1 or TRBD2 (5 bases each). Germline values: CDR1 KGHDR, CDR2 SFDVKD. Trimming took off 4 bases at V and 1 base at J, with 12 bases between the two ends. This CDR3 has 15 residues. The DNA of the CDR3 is TGTGCCACCAGTGACCGGGGACGGCCCCAAGAGACCCAGTACTTC. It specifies CATSDRGRPQETQYF.

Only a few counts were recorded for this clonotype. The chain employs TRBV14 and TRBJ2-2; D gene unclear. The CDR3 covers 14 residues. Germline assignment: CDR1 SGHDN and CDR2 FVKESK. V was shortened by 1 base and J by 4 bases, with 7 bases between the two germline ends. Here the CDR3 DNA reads TGTGCCAGCAGCCAAGTGGCCTCCACCGGGGAGCTGTTTTTT. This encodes CASSQVASTGELFF.

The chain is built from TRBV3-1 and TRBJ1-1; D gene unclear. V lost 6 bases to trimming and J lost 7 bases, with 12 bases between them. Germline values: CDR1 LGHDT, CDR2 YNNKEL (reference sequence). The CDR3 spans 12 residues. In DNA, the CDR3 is TGTGCCAGCAGTGACTTGAGAGGTGAAGCTTTCTTT. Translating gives CASSDLRGEAFF.

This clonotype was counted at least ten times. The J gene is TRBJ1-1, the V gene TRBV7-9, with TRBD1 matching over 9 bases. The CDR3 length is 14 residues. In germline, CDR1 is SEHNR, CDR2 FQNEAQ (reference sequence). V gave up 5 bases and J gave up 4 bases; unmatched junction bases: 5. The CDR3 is CASSRDRESTEAFF. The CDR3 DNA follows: TGTGCCAGCAGCCGGGACAGGGAGAGCACTGAAGCTTTCTTT.

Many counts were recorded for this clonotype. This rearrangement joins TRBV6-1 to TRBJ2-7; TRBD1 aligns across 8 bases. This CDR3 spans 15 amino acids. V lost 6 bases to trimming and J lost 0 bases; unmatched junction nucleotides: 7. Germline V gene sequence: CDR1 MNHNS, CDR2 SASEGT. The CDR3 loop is CASRRGQGGSYEQYF. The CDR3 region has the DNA TGTGCCAGCAGGAGAGGACAGGGTGGCTCCTACGAGCAGTACTTC.

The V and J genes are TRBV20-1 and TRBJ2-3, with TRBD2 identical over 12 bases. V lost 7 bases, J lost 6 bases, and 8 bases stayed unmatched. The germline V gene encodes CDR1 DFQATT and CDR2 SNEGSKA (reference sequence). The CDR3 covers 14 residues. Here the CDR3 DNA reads TGCAGTGTCGGACTAGCGGGACCGACTGATACGCAGTATTTT. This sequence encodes CSVGLAGPTDTQYF.

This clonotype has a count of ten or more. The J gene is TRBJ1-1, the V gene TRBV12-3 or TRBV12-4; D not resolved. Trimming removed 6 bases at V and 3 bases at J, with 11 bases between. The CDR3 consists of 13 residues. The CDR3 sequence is CASRSLAHTEAFF. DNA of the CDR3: TGTGCCAGCAGATCCTTGGCCCACACTGAAGCTTTCTTT.

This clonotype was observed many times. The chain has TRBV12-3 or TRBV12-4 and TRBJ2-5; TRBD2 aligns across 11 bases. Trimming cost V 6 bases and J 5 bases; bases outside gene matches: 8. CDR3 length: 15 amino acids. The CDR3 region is CASRKLAGEYETQYF. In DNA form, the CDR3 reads TGTGCCAGCAGGAAACTAGCGGGAGAGTATGAGACCCAGTACTTC.

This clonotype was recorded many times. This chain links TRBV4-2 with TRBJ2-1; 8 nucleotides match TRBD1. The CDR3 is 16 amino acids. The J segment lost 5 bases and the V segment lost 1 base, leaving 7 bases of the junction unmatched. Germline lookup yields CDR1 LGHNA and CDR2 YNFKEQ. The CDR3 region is CASSQGTGTGNNEQFF. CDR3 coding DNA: TGTGCCAGCAGCCAAGGAACCGGGACAGGAAACAATGAGCAGTTCTTC.

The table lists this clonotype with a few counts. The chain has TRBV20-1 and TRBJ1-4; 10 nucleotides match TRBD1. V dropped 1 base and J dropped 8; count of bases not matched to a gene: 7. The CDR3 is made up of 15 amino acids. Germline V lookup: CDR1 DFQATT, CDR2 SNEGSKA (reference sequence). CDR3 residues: CSARGGTGDPEKLFF. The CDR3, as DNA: TGCAGTGCTAGAGGGGGGACAGGGGACCCAGAAAAACTGTTTTTT.

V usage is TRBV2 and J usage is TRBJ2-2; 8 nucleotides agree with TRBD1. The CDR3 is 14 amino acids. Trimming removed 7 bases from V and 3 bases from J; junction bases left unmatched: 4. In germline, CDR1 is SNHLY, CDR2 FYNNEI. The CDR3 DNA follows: TGTGCCAGCAATAGGGGACAGGACACCGGGGAGCTGTTTTTT. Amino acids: CASNRGQDTGELFF.

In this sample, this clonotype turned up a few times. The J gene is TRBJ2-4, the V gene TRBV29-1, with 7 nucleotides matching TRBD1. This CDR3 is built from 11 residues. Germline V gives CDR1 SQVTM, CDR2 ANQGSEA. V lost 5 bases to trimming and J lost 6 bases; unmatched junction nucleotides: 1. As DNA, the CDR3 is TGCAGCGTTACAGGGGTAAACATTCAGTACTTC. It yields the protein CSVTGVNIQYF.

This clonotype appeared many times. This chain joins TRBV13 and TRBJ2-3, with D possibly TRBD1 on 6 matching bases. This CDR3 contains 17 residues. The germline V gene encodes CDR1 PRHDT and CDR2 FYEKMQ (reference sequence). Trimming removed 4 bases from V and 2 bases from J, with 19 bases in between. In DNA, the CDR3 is TGTGCCAGCAGCTCGACAGGTTGGGCAGATCACACAGATACGCAGTATTTT. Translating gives CASSSTGWADHTDTQYF.

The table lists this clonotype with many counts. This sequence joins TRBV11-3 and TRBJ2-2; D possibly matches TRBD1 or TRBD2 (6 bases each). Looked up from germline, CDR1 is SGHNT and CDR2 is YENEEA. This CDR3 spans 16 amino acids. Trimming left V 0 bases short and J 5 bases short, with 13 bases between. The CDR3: CASSLDRGGRTGELFF. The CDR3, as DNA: TGTGCCAGCAGCTTAGACAGGGGAGGAAGAACCGGGGAGCTGTTTTTT.

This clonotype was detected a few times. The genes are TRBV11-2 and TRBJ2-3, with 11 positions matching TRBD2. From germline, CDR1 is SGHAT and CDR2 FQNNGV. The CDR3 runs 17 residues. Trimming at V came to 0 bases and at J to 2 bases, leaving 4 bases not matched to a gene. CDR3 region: CASSLEGLAATTDTQYF. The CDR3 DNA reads TGTGCCAGCAGCTTAGAGGGACTAGCGGCAACCACAGATACGCAGTATTTT.

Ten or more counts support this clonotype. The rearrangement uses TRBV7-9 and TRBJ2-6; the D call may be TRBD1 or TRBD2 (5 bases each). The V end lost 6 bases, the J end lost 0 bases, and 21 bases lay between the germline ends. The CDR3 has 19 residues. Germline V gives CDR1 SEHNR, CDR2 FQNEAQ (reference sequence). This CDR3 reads CASRKPPGRTSSGANVLTF. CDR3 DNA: TGTGCCAGCAGGAAGCCCCCGGGACGGACTTCCTCTGGGGCCAACGTCCTGACTTTC. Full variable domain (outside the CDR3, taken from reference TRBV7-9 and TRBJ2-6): DTGVSQNPRHKITKRGQNVTFRCDPISEHNRLYWYRQTLGQGPEFLTYFQNEAQLEKSRLLSDRFSAERPKGSFSTLEIQRTEQGDSAMYLCASRKPPGRTSSGANVLTFGAGSRLTVL.

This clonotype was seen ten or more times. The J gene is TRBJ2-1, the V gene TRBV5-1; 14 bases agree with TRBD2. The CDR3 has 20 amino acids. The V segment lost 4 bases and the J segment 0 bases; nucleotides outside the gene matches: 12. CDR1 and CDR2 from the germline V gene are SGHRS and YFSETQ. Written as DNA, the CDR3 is TGCGCCAGCAGCCCCGCGTCCGGGACTAGCGGGGGTTACTCCTACAATGAGCAGTTCTTC. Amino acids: CASSPASGTSGGYSYNEQFF.

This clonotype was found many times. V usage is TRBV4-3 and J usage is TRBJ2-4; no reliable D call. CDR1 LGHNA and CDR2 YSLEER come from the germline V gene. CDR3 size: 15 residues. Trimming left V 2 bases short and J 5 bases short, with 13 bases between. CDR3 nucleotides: TGCGCCAGCAGCCAATCCCTATCCTCCCAAAACATTCAGTACTTC. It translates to CASSQSLSSQNIQYF.

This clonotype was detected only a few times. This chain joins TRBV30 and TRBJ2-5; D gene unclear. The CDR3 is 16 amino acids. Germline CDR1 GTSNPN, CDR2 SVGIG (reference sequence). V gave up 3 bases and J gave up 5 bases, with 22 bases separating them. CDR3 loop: CAWSAKLPGQEETQYF. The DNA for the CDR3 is TGTGCCTGGAGCGCCAAACTACCGGGCCAGGAGGAGACCCAGTACTTC.

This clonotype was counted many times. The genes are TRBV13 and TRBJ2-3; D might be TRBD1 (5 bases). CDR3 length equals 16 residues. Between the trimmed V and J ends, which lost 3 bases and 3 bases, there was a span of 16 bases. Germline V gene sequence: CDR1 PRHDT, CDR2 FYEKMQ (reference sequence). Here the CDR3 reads CASSFVFGAGTDTQYF. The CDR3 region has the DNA TGTGCCAGCAGCTTCGTATTTGGGGCAGGGACAGATACGCAGTATTTT.

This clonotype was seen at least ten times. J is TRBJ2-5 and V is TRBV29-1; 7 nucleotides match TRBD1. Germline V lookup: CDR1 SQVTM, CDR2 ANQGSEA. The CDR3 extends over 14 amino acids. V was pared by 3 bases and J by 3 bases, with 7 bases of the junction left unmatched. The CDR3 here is CSVEEQGWEETQYF. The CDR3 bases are TGCAGCGTTGAGGAACAGGGGTGGGAAGAGACCCAGTACTTC.

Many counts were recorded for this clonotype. As DNA, the CDR3 is TGTGCCAGCAGCTTAGATCTACTAGCGGGAGAGCAGTTCTTC. Protein product: CASSLDLLAGEQFF. The rearrangement links TRBV11-2 to TRBJ2-1; 10 bases are shared with TRBD2. The ends lost 0 bases at V and 10 bases at J; junction bases unmatched: 3. The CDR3 runs 14 residues. Per the germline V gene, CDR1 is SGHAT and CDR2 is FQNNGV. Full variable domain (outside the CDR3, taken from reference TRBV11-2 and TRBJ2-1): EAGVAQSPRYKIIEKRQSVAFWCNPISGHATLYWYQQILGQGPKLLIQFQNNGVVDDSQLPKDRFSAERLKGVDSTLKIQPAKLEDSAVYLCASSLDLLAGEQFFGPGTRLTVL.

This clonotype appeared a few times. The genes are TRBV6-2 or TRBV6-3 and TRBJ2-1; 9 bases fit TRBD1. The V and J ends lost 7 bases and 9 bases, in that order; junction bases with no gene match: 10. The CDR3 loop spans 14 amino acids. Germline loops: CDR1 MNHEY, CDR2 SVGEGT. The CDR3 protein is CASNQQGAVAEQFF. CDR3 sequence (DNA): TGTGCCAGCAATCAACAGGGGGCTGTAGCTGAGCAGTTCTTC.

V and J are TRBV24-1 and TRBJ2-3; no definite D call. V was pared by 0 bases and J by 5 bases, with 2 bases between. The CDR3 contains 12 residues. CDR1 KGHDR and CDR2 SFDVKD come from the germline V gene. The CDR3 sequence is CATSDLEDTQYF. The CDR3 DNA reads TGTGCCACCAGTGATTTGGAAGATACGCAGTATTTT.